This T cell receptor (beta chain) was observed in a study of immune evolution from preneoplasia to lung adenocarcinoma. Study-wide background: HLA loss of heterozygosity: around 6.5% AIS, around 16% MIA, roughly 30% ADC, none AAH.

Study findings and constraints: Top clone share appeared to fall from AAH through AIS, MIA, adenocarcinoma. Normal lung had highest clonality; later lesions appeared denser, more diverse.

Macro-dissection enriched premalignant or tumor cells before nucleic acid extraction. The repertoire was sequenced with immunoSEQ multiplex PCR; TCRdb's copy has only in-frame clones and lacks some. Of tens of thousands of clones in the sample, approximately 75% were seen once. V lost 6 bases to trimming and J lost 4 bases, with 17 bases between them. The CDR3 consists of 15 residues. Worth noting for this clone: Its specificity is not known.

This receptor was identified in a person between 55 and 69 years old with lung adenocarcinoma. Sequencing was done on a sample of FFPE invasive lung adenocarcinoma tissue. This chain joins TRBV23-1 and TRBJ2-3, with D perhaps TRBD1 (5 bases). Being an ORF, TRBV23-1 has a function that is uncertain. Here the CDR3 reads CASSRTKGAADTQYF. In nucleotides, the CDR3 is TGCGCCAGCAGCCGGACAAAGGGCGCAGCAGATACGCAGTATTTT.